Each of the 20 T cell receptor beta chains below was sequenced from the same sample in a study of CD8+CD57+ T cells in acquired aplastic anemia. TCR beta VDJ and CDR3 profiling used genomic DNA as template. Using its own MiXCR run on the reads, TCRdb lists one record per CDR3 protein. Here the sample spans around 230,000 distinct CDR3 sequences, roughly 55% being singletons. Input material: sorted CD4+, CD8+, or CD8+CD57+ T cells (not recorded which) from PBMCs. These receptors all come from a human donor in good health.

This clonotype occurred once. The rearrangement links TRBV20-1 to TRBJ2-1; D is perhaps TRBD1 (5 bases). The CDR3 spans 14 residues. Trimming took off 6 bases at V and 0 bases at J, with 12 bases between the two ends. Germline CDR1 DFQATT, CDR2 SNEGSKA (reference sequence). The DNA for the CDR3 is TGCAGTGCCCAGGACATCAGCTCCTACAATGAGCAGTTCTTC. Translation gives CSAQDISSYNEQFF.

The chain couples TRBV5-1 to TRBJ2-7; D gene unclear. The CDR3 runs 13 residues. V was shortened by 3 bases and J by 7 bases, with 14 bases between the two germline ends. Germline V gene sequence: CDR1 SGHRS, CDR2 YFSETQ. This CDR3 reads CASSSIELGEQYF. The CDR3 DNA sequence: TGCGCCAGCAGCTCGATTGAATTGGGGGAGCAGTACTTC.

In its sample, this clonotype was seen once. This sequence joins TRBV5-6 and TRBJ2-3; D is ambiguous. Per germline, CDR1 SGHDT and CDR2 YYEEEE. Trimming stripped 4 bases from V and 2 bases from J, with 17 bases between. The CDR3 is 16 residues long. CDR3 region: CASSVAETRITDTQYF. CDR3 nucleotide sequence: TGTGCCAGCAGCGTCGCAGAGACTCGAATCACAGATACGCAGTATTTT.

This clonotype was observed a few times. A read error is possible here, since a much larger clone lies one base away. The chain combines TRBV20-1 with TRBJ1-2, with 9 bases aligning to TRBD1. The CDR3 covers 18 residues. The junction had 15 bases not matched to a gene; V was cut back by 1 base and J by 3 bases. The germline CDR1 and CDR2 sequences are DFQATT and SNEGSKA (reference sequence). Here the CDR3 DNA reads TGCAGTGCTAGAGGACTCCTTCCACAGGGGGCGCTTCACTATGGCTACACCTTC. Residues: CSARGLLPQGALHYGYTF.

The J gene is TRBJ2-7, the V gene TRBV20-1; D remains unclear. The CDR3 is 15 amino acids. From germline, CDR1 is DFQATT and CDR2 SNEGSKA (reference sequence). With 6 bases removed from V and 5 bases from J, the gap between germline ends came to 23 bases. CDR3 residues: CSALIRAPNGHEQYF. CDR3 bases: TGCAGTGCACTTATCCGGGCCCCAAACGGGCACGAGCAGTACTTC.

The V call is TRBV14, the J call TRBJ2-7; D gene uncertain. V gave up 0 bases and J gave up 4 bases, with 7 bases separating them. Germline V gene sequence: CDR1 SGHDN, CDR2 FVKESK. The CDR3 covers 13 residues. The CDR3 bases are TGTGCCAGCAGCCAAGACTACCCTTACGAGCAGTACTTC. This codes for CASSQDYPYEQYF.

CDR3 bases: TGTGCCAGCAGCTTAGCGCCGAGAACCTATAATTCACCCCTCCACTTT. This encodes CASSLAPRTYNSPLHF. V usage is TRBV11-2 and J usage is TRBJ1-6, with unresolved D. With 1 base removed from V and 2 bases from J, the gap between germline ends came to 9 bases. The CDR3 totals 16 residues. The germline V gene encodes CDR1 SGHAT and CDR2 FQNNGV.

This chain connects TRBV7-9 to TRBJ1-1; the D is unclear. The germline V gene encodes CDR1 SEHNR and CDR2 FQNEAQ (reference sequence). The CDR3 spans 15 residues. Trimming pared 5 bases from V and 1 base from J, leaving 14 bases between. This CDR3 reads CASSPHPQSNTEAFF. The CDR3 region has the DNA TGTGCCAGCAGCCCTCACCCCCAGTCGAACACTGAAGCTTTCTTT. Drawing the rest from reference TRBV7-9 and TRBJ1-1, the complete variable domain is DTGVSQNPRHKITKRGQNVTFRCDPISEHNRLYWYRQTLGQGPEFLTYFQNEAQLEKSRLLSDRFSAERPKGSFSTLEIQRTEQGDSAMYLCASSPHPQSNTEAFFGQGTRLTVV.

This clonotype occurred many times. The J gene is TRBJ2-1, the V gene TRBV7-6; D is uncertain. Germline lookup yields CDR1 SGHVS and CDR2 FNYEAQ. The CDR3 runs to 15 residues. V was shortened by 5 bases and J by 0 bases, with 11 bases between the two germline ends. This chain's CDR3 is CASSPQSYSYNEQFF. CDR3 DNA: TGTGCCAGCAGCCCGCAGAGCTACTCCTACAATGAGCAGTTCTTC.

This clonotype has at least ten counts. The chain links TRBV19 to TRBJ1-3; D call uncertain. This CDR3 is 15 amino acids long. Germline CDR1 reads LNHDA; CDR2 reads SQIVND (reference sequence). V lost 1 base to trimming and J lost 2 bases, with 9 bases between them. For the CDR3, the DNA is TGTGCCAGTAGTATAGGGGGTGCAGCTGGAAACACCATATATTTT. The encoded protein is CASSIGGAAGNTIYF.

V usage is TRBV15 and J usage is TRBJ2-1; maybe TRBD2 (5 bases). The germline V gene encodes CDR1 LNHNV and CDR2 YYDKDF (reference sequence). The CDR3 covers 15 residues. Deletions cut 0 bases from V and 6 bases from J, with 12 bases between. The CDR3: CATSRDRRLANEQFF. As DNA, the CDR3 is TGTGCCACCAGCAGAGATAGGAGGCTAGCCAATGAGCAGTTCTTC.

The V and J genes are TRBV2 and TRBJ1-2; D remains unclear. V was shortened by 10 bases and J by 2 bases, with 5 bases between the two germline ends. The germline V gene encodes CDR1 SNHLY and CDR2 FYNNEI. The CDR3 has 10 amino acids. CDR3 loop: CAMPNYGYTF. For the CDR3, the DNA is TGTGCCATGCCGAACTATGGCTACACCTTC.

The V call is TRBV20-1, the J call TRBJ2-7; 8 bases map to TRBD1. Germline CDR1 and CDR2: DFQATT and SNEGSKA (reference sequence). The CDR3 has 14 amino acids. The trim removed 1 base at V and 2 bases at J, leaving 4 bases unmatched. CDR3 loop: CSARVGQGPYEQYF. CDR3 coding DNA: TGCAGTGCTAGAGTCGGACAGGGACCCTACGAGCAGTACTTC.

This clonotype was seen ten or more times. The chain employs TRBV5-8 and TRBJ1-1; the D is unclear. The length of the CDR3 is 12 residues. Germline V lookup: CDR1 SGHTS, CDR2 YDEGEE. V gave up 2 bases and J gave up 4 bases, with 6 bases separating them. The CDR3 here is CASSLSGTEAFF. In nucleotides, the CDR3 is TGTGCCAGCAGCTTATCGGGCACTGAAGCTTTCTTT.

Here the CDR3 reads CASSLDRAQDTQYF. CDR3 sequence (DNA): TGTGCCAGCAGCCTGGACAGGGCTCAAGATACGCAGTATTTT. V gene TRBV7-9 combines with J gene TRBJ2-3, with 8 bases aligning to TRBD1. Per the germline V gene, CDR1 is SEHNR and CDR2 is FQNEAQ (reference sequence). The CDR3 totals 14 residues. J gave up 5 bases and V 5 bases, and 6 bases lay outside the gene matches.

CDR3 amino acids: CASSFQAGEQFF. As DNA, the CDR3 is TGTGCCAGCAGCTTTCAGGCAGGTGAGCAGTTCTTC. The J gene is TRBJ2-1, the V gene TRBV7-8, with D unresolved. CDR1 SGHVS and CDR2 FQNEAQ come from the germline V gene. CDR3 length: 12 residues. V was trimmed by 3 bases and J by 9 bases, leaving 9 bases between them.

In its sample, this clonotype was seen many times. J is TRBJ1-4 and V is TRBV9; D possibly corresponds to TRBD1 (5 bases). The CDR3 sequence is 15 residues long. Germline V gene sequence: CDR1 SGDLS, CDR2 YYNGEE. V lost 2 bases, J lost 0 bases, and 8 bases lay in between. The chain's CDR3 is CASSVDSATNEKLFF. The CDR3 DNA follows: TGTGCCAGCAGCGTCGACAGTGCAACTAATGAAAAACTGTTTTTT.

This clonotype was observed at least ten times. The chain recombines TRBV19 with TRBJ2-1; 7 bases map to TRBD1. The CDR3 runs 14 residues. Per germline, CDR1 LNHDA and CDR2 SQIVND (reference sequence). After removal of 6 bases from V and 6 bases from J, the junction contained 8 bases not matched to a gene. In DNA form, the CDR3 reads TGTGCCAGTAGGGAGACAGGGCCTTTCAATGAGCAGTTCTTC. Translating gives CASRETGPFNEQFF.

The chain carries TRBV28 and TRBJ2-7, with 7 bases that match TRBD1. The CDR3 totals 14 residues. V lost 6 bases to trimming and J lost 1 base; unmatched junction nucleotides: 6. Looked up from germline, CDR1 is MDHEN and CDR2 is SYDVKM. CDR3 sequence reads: CASRRDSMSYEQYF. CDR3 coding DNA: TGTGCCAGCAGACGGGACAGCATGTCCTACGAGCAGTACTTC.

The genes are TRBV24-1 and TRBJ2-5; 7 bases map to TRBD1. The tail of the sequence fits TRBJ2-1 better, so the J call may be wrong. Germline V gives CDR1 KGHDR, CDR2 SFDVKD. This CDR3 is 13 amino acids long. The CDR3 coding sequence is TGTGCCACCAGTGGACAGGGTTTAGGTGAGCAGTTCTTC. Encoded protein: CATSGQGLGEQFF.